This is a list of T cell receptor beta chains from one sample in a study of cytomegalovirus exposure and HLA in healthy donors. Measured with immunoSEQ multiplex PCR; TCRdb has only the in-frame clones, and not every one. Among about 260,000 clones listed, 65% to 85% were seen once. The sequencing input was PBMCs. The receptors were gathered from a female donor in good health and CMV-seronegative. The CDR3 runs from the conserved cysteine through the conserved F or W. D genes are given only for firm matches. Not every row has a clone size; where given, it reads once, few, many or a size class.

J: TRBJ2-3
V: TRBV4-2
size: .
D: TRBD2
CDR3: CASSQHVGLAEASTDTQYF
DNA: TGTGCCAGCAGCCAACACGTCGGACTAGCGGAGGCTAGCACAGATACGCAGTATTTT

J: TRBJ2-7
V: TRBV7-2
size: .
D: TRBD2
CDR3: CASSSQTSGTYEQYF
DNA: TGTGCCAGCAGCTCGCAGACTAGCGGAACCTACGAGCAGTACTTC

J: TRBJ2-5
V: TRBV11-2
size: few
D: .
CDR3: CASSPSPGETQYF
DNA: TGTGCCAGCAGCCCCTCGCCGGGAGAGACCCAGTACTTC

J: TRBJ2-3
V: TRBV28
size: few
D: .
CDR3: CASTPRGAAQGDTQYF
DNA: TGTGCCAGCACCCCACGTGGAGCGGCCCAGGGGGATACGCAGTATTTT

J: TRBJ1-3
V: TRBV29-1
size: few
D: .
CDR3: CSVDEGVGNTIYF
DNA: TGCAGCGTTGACGAGGGAGTGGGAAACACCATATATTTT

J: TRBJ2-7
V: TRBV19
size: once
D: .
CDR3: CASSITYSSYEQYF
DNA: TGTGCCAGTAGTATAACCTACAGCTCCTACGAGCAGTACTTC

J: TRBJ1-2
V: TRBV19
size: .
D: TRBD1
CDR3: CASSGRDRVGYTF
DNA: TGTGCCAGTAGTGGCCGGGACAGGGTTGGCTACACCTTC

J: TRBJ2-7
V: TRBV28
size: few
D: .
CDR3: CASSAGVRYEQYF
DNA: TGTGCCAGCAGTGCAGGGGTGCGCTACGAGCAGTACTTC

J: TRBJ2-1
V: TRBV5-4
size: .
D: .
CDR3: CASSSKAASYNEQFF
DNA: TGTGCCAGCAGCTCTAAAGCGGCCTCCTACAATGAGCAGTTCTTC

J: TRBJ2-7
V: TRBV4-2
size: once
D: TRBD1
CDR3: CASSQGQGQGALYEQYF
DNA: TGTGCCAGCAGCCAAGGGCAAGGACAGGGGGCGTTGTACGAGCAGTACTTC

J: TRBJ2-7
V: TRBV7-9
size: few
D: .
CDR3: CASIGGEAPYEQYF
DNA: TGTGCCAGCATCGGCGGGGAGGCACCCTACGAGCAGTACTTC

J: TRBJ2-7
V: TRBV11-3
size: once
D: .
CDR3: CASSPRADKSSYEQYF
DNA: TGTGCCAGCAGCCCACGGGCGGACAAAAGCTCCTACGAGCAGTACTTC

J: TRBJ1-1
V: TRBV7-9
size: .
D: TRBD1
CDR3: CASRGTGDTEAFF
DNA: TGTGCCAGCCGCGGGACAGGGGACACTGAAGCTTTCTTT

J: TRBJ2-3
V: TRBV27
size: few
D: TRBD2
CDR3: CASSLRRGLAGTDTQYF
DNA: TGTGCCAGCAGTTTAAGGCGCGGACTAGCGGGAACAGATACGCAGTATTTT

J: TRBJ2-3
V: TRBV7-2
size: .
D: TRBD1
CDR3: CASSLQSGTGLATQYF
DNA: TGTGCCAGCAGCTTACAATCCGGGACAGGTCTAGCTACGCAGTATTTT

J: TRBJ2-7
V: TRBV11-3
size: few
D: .
CDR3: CASGLDYEQYF
DNA: TGTGCCAGCGGACTGGACTACGAGCAGTACTTC

J: TRBJ1-2
V: TRBV5-5
size: .
D: .
CDR3: CASSLVQEIANYGYTF
DNA: TGTGCCAGCAGCTTGGTACAGGAGATAGCTAACTATGGCTACACCTTC

J: TRBJ2-3
V: TRBV6-6
size: .
D: .
CDR3: CASRPLTLDRTQYF
DNA: TGTGCCAGCAGGCCCCTCACACTAGATCGGACGCAGTATTTT

J: TRBJ1-2
V: TRBV27
size: .
D: .
CDR3: CASSFQGSDGYTF
DNA: TGTGCCAGCAGTTTCCAGGGTTCAGATGGCTACACCTTC

J: TRBJ2-2
V: TRBV27
size: .
D: .
CDR3: CASSSLQGRKTGELFF
DNA: TGTGCCAGCAGTTCCCTACAGGGCAGGAAAACCGGGGAGCTGTTTTTT

J: TRBJ2-1
V: TRBV5-1
size: .
D: .
CDR3: CASSLADNEQFF
DNA: TGCGCCAGCAGCTTGGCGGACAATGAGCAGTTCTTC

J: TRBJ2-7
V: TRBV5-6
size: .
D: TRBD2
CDR3: CASSSGTSLGEQYF
DNA: TGTGCCAGCAGCTCCGGGACTAGTCTCGGCGAGCAGTACTTC

J: TRBJ2-2
V: TRBV5-4
size: few
D: TRBD2
CDR3: CASSFQRGNTGELFF
DNA: TGTGCCAGCAGCTTCCAGCGGGGGAACACCGGGGAGCTGTTTTTT

J: TRBJ1-1
V: TRBV5-1
size: .
D: .
CDR3: CASSRTGSMNTEAFF
DNA: TGCGCCAGCAGCCGTACAGGGAGTATGAACACTGAAGCTTTCTTT

J: TRBJ2-1
V: TRBV29-1
size: .
D: TRBD2
CDR3: CSVGGLAVTLSSYNEQFF
DNA: TGCAGCGTTGGAGGACTAGCGGTGACTTTGAGCTCCTACAATGAGCAGTTCTTC

J: TRBJ2-3
V: TRBV18
size: .
D: .
CDR3: CASSVALPVKTYTQYF
DNA: TGTGCCAGCTCCGTCGCTCTACCGGTGAAGACATATACGCAGTATTTT

J: TRBJ1-2
V: TRBV5-4
size: .
D: TRBD1
CDR3: CASVDRASYGYTF
DNA: TGTGCCAGCGTCGACAGGGCGAGCTATGGCTACACCTTC

J: TRBJ2-3
V: TRBV7-9
size: .
D: TRBD2
CDR3: CASSEREGGGDTQYF
DNA: TGTGCCAGCAGCGAGCGGGAGGGCGGAGGAGATACGCAGTATTTT

J: TRBJ2-3
V: TRBV7-2
size: .
D: TRBD2
CDR3: CASSLGSGRFDTQYF
DNA: TGTGCCAGCAGCTTAGGTAGCGGGAGGTTTGATACGCAGTATTTT

J: TRBJ2-3
V: TRBV18
size: .
D: .
CDR3: CASSPPGLRGTDTQYF
DNA: TGTGCCAGCTCACCACCGGGTCTTCGCGGAACAGATACGCAGTATTTT

J: TRBJ1-5
V: TRBV6-1
size: .
D: .
CDR3: CASSDGRVGNQPQHF
DNA: TGTGCCAGCAGTGACGGCAGGGTAGGAAATCAGCCCCAGCATTTT

J: TRBJ1-2
V: TRBV19
size: .
D: .
CDR3: CASSAGMRGYTF
DNA: TGTGCCAGTAGTGCCGGGATGAGAGGCTACACCTTC

J: TRBJ1-5
V: TRBV7-8
size: many
D: .
CDR3: CASSSAGNSQPQHF
DNA: TGTGCCAGCAGTAGCGCGGGAAATAGTCAGCCCCAGCATTTT

J: TRBJ2-2
V: TRBV4-2
size: .
D: TRBD1
CDR3: CASSQGEGAPGELFF
DNA: TGTGCCAGCAGCCAAGGAGAGGGGGCTCCCGGGGAGCTGTTTTTT

J: TRBJ1-2
V: TRBV5-1
size: .
D: .
CDR3: CASSFKSGVIYYGYTF
DNA: TGCGCCAGCAGCTTCAAATCAGGGGTTATTTACTATGGCTACACCTTC

J: TRBJ1-2
V: TRBV7-9
size: few
D: .
CDR3: CASSLGSLLPSF
DNA: TGTGCCAGCAGCTTAGGATCCTTACTCCCCTCCTTC

J: TRBJ1-5
V: TRBV19
size: .
D: TRBD1
CDR3: CASSQGPGQAVSNQPQHF
DNA: TGTGCCAGTAGTCAAGGCCCCGGACAGGCCGTCAGCAATCAGCCCCAGCATTTT

J: TRBJ2-7
V: TRBV28
size: .
D: .
CDR3: CASSRSSGLKKSEQYF
DNA: TGTGCCAGCAGCCGGAGCTCGGGACTTAAGAAGTCCGAGCAGTACTTC

J: TRBJ2-7
V: TRBV5-1
size: .
D: TRBD2
CDR3: CASSPGLAGSLNHEQYF
DNA: TGCGCCAGCAGCCCGGGACTAGCGGGAAGCTTGAACCACGAGCAGTACTTC

J: TRBJ2-2
V: TRBV6-5
size: .
D: TRBD2
CDR3: CASSYSPAGGTGELFF
DNA: TGTGCCAGCAGTTACTCGCCAGCGGGAGGAACCGGGGAGCTGTTTTTT

J: TRBJ1-4
V: TRBV28
size: .
D: TRBD1
CDR3: CASSEGGREKLFF
DNA: TGTGCCAGCAGTGAAGGGGGCAGGGAAAAACTGTTTTTT

J: TRBJ2-1
V: TRBV7-8
size: .
D: TRBD2
CDR3: CASSVSGSTYNEQFF
DNA: TGTGCCAGCAGCGTTAGCGGGAGTACCTACAATGAGCAGTTCTTC